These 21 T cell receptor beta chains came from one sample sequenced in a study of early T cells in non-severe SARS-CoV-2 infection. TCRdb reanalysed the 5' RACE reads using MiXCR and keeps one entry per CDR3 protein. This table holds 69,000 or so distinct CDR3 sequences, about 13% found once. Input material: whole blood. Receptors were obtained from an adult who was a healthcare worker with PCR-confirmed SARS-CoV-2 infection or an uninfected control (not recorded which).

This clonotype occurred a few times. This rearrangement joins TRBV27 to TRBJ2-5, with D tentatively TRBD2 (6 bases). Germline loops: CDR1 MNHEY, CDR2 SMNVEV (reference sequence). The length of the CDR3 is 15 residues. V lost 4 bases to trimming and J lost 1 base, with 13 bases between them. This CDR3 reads CASSSVRGTQETQYF. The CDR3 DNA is TGTGCCAGCAGTTCCGTTCGGGGGACCCAAGAGACCCAGTACTTC.

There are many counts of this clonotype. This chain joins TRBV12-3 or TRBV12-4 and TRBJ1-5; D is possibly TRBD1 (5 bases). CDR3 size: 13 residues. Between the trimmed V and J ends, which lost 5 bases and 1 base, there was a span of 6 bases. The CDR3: CASSRDSNQPQHF. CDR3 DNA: TGTGCCAGCAGTCGGGACAGCAATCAGCCCCAGCATTTT.

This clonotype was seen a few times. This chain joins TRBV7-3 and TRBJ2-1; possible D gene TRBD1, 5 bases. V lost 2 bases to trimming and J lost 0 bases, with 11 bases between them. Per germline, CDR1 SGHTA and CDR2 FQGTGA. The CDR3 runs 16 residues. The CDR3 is CASSLEWGRSYNEQFF. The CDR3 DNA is TGTGCCAGCAGCTTAGAGTGGGGCCGCTCCTACAATGAGCAGTTCTTC.

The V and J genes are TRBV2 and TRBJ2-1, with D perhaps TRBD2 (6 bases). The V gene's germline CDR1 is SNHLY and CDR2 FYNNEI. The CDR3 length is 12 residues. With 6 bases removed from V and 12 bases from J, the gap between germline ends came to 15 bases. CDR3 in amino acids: CASRSTRQPQFF. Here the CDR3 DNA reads TGTGCCAGCAGGTCGACTAGGCAGCCGCAGTTCTTC.

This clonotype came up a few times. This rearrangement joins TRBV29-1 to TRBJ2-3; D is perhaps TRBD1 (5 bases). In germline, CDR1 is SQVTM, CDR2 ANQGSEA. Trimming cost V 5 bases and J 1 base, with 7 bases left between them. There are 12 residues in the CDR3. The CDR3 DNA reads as TGCAGCGTTCAACAGGGCACAGATACGCAGTATTTT. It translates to CSVQQGTDTQYF.

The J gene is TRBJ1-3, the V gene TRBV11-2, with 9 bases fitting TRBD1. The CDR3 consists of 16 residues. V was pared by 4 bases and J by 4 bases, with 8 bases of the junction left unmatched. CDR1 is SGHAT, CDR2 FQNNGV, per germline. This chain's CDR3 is CASSSIHRGRGNTIYF. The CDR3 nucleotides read TGTGCCAGCAGCTCCATACACAGGGGGCGGGGAAACACCATATATTTT.

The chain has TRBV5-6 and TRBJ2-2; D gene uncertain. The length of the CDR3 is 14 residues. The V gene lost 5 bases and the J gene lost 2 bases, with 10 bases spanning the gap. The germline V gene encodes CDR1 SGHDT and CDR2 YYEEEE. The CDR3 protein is CASRTGHNTGELFF. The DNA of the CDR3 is TGTGCCAGCAGAACCGGGCACAACACCGGGGAGCTGTTTTTT.

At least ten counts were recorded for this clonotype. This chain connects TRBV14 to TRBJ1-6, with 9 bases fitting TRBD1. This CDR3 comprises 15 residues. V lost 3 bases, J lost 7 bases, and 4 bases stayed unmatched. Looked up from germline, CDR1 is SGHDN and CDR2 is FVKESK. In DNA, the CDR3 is TGTGCCAGCAGCCAGATAGGACAGGGGAATTCACCCCTCCACTTT. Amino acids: CASSQIGQGNSPLHF.

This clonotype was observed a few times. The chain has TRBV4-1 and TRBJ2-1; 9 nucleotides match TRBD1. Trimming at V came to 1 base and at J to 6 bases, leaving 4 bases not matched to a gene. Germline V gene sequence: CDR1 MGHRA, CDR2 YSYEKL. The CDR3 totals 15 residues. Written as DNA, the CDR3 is TGCGCCAGCAGCCAAGGGACAGGGGCCCCCAATGAGCAGTTCTTC. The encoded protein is CASSQGTGAPNEQFF.

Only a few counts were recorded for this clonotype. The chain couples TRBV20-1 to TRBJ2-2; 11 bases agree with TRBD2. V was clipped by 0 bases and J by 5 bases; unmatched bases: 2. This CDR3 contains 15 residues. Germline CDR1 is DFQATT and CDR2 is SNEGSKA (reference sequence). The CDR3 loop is CSARDTSGGTGELFF. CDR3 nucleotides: TGCAGTGCTAGAGACACTAGCGGGGGTACCGGGGAGCTGTTTTTT.

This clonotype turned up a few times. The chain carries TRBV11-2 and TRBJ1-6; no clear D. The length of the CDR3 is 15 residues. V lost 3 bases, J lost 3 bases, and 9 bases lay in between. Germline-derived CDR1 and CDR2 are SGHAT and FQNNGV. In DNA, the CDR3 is TGTGCCAGCAGCTTGGCCGGAAACTATAATTCACCCCTCCACTTT. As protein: CASSLAGNYNSPLHF.

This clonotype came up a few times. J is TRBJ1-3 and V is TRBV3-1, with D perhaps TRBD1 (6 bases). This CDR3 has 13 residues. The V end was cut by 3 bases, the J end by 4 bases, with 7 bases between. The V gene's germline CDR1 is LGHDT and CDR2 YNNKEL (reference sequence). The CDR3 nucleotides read TGTGCCAGCAGCCAGGGGGCCGGAAACACCATATATTTT. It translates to CASSQGAGNTIYF.

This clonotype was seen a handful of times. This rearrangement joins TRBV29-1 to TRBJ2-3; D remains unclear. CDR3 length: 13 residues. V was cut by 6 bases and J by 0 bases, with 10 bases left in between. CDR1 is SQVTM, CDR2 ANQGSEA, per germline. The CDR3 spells CSVRRPSTDTQYF. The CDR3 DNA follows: TGCAGCGTACGTCGACCTAGCACAGATACGCAGTATTTT.

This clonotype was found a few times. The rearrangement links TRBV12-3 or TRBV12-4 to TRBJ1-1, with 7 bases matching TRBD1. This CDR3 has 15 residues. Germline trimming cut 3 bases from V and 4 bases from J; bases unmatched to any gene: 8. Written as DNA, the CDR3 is TGTGCCAGCAGTTTCAGGGGGGGAAGGGGCACTGAAGCTTTCTTT. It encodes CASSFRGGRGTEAFF.

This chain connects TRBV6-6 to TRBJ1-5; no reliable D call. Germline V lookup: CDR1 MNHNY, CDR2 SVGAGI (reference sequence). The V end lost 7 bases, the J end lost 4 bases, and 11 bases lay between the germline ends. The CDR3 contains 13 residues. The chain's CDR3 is CASNNVGNQPQHF. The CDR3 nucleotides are TGTGCCAGCAACAACGTGGGGAATCAGCCCCAGCATTTT.

This chain's CDR3 is CASSLSRQAFF. CDR3 in DNA: TGTGCCAGCAGCCTATCACGACAGGCTTTCTTT. The chain combines TRBV11-2 with TRBJ1-1; weak D call: TRBD1 (5 bases). Trimming removed 5 bases from V and 11 bases from J, with 12 bases in between. Germline V gene sequence: CDR1 SGHAT, CDR2 FQNNGV. The CDR3 extends over 11 amino acids.

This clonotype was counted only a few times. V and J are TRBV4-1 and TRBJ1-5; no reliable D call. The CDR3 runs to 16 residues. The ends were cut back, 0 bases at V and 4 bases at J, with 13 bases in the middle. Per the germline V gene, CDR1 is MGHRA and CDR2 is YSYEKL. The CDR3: CASSQELGFSNQPQHF. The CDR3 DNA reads TGCGCCAGCAGCCAAGAACTCGGGTTTTCGAATCAGCCCCAGCATTTT.

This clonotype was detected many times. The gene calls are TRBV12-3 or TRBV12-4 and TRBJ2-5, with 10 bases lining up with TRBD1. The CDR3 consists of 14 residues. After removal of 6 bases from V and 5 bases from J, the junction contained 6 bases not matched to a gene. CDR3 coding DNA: TGTGCCAGCAGGTCGACAGGGGGCGATGAGACCCAGTACTTC. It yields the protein CASRSTGGDETQYF.

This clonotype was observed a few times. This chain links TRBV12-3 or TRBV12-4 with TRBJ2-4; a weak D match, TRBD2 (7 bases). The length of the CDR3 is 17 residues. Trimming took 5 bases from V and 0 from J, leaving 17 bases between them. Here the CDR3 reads CASSPIGGAQAKNIQYF. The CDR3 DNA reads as TGTGCCAGCAGTCCCATTGGGGGGGCCCAAGCCAAAAACATTCAGTACTTC.

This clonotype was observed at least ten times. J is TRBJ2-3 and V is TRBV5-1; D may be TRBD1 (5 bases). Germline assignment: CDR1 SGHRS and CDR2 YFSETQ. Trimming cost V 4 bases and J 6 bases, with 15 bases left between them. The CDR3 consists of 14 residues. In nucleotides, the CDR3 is TGCGCCAGCAGCGAAAGACAGCGTTCGGATACGCAGTATTTT. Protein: CASSERQRSDTQYF.

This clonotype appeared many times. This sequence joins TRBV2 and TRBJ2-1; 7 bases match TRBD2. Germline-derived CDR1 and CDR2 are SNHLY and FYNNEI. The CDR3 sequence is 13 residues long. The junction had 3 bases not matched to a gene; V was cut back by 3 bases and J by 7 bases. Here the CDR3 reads CASSEGGLNEQFF. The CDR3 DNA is TGTGCCAGCAGTGAGGGGGGGTTGAATGAGCAGTTCTTC.